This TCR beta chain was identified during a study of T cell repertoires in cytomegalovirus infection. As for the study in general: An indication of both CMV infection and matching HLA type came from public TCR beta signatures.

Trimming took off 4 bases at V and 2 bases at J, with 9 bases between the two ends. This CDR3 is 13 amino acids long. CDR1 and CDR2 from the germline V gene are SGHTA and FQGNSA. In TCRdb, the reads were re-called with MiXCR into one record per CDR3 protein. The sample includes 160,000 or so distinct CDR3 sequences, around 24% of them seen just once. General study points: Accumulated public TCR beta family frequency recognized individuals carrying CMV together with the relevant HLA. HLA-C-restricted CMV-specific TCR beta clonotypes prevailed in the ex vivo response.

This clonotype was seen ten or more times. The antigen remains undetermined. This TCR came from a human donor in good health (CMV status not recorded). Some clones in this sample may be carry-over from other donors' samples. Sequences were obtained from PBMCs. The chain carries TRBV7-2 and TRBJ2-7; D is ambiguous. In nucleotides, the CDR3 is TGTGCCAGCAGCTCCAACTTGCCCTACGAGCAGTACTTC. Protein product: CASSSNLPYEQYF.